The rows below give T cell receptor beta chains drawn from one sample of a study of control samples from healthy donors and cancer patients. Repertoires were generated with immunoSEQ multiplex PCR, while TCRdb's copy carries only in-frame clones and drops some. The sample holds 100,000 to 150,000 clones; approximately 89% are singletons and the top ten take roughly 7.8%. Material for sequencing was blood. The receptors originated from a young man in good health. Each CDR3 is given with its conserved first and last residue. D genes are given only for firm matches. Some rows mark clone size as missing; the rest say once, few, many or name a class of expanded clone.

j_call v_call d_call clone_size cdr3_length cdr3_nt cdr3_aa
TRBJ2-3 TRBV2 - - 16 TGTGCCAGCAGTGAAGGACGTGCCTACAGCACAGATACGCAGTATTTT CASSEGRAYSTDTQYF
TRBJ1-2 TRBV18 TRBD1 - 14 TGTGCCAGCTCAGCGCGGACAGGGAACTATGGCTACACCTTC CASSARTGNYGYTF
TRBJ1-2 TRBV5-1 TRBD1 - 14 TGCGCCAGCAGCTTGACAGGGGTGTTCTATGGCTACACCTTC CASSLTGVFYGYTF
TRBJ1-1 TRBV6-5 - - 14 TGTGCCAGCAGTTACAGGGAGTTGAACACTGAAGCTTTCTTT CASSYRELNTEAFF
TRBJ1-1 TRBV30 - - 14 TGTGCCTGGAGTGCTTTGGGGGTGAACACTGAAGCTTTCTTT CAWSALGVNTEAFF
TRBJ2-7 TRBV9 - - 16 TGTGCCAGCAGCGCCCTAGACAGTCCCTACCGCTACGAGCAGTACTTC CASSALDSPYRYEQYF
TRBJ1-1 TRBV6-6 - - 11 TGTGCCAGCACCCGGAGGGAAGAAGCTTTCTTT CASTRREEAFF
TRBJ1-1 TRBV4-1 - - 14 TGCGCCAGCAGCCATGGGGACGGAGGGACTGAAGCTTTCTTT CASSHGDGGTEAFF
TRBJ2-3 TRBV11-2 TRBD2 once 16 TGTGCCAGCAGACCTTTAGCGGGGGGGCCGGGTGATACGCAGTATTTT CASRPLAGGPGDTQYF
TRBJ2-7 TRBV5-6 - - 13 TGTGCCAGCAGCCTCGGACGGCAGCACGAGCAGTACTTC CASSLGRQHEQYF
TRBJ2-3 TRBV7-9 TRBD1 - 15 TGTGCCAGCAGCTTAAGACAGGGGAACACAGATACGCAGTATTTT CASSLRQGNTDTQYF
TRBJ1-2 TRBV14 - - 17 TGTGCCAGCAGCCCCCTTAGGACGGCAAAGGGGAACTATGGCTACACCTTC CASSPLRTAKGNYGYTF
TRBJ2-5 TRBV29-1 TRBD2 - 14 TGCAGCGTTGAATCGGCCCAGCGGGGGGAGACCCAGTACTTC CSVESAQRGETQYF
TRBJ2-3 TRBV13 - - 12 TGTGCCACCTCGATAGGCACAGATACGCAGTATTTT CATSIGTDTQYF
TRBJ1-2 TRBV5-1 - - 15 TGCGCCAGCAGCTTGGAACCGGGAATTGGCTATGGCTACACCTTC CASSLEPGIGYGYTF
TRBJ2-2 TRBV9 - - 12 TGTGCCAGCAGCGTCTCGGGCGGGGAGCTGTTTTTT CASSVSGGELFF
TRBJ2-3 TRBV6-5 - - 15 TGTGCCAGCAATCTTAGGCGGTCTAGCACAGATACGCAGTATTTT CASNLRRSSTDTQYF
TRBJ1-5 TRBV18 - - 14 TGTGCCAGCTCACGAGACAGGAGCAATCAGCCCCAGCATTTT CASSRDRSNQPQHF
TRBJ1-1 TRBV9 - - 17 TGTGCCAGCAGCGTAGGGGGGGCTCCCTCACGGGACACTGAAGCTTTCTTT CASSVGGAPSRDTEAFF
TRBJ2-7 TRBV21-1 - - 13 TGTGCCAGCAGCAGGGCTGGGAGCTCCGAGCAGTACTTC CASSRAGSSEQYF
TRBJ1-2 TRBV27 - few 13 TGTGCCAGCAGTTTATCTGGCAGCAATGGCTACACCTTC CASSLSGSNGYTF
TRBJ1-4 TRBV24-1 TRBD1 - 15 TGTGCCACCAGTGATTCACGGACAGGGACTGAAAAACTGTTTTTT CATSDSRTGTEKLFF
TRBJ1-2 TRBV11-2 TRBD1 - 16 TGTGCCAGCAGCCCGATAAGGGACAGTAGGAACTATGGCTACACCTTC CASSPIRDSRNYGYTF
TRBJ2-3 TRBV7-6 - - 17 TGTGCCAGCAGCTTAGTCTACGGGGGGCCACGCCTGAATACGCAGTATTTT CASSLVYGGPRLNTQYF
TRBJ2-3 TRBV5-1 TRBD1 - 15 TGCGCCAGCAGTTCCGGGACAGGGGAAGTAGATACGCAGTATTTT CASSSGTGEVDTQYF
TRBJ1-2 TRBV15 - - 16 TGTGCCACCAGCAGAGATCCCCAAGGGTCCGTCTATGGCTACACCTTC CATSRDPQGSVYGYTF
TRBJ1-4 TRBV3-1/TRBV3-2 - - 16 TGTGCCAGCAGCCAACCACAGGGTGCAACTAATGAAAAACTGTTTTTT CASSQPQGATNEKLFF
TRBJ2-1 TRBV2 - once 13 TGTGCCAGCGGCTCCTCAGCGCACAATGAGCAGTTCTTC CASGSSAHNEQFF
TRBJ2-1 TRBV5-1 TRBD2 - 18 TGCGCCAGCAGCTTTCTAGCAGCCGGGACTAGCGGGGGCAATGAGCAGTTCTTC CASSFLAAGTSGGNEQFF
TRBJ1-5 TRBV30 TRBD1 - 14 TGTGCCTGGAGTGCCTCGACAGGGAATCAGCCCCAGCATTTT CAWSASTGNQPQHF
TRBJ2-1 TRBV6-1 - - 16 TGTGCCAGCAGTGAAGGGTATAGGGTCTCCTACAATGAGCAGTTCTTC CASSEGYRVSYNEQFF
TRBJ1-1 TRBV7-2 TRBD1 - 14 TGTGCCAGCAGCTCCAGGACAGGGAACACTGAAGCTTTCTTT CASSSRTGNTEAFF
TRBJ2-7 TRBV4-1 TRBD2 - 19 TGCGCCAGCAGCCAAGTTCGTTGGCTAGCGGGTTCCAGCTCCTACGAGCAGTACTTC CASSQVRWLAGSSSYEQYF
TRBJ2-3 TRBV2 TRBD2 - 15 TGTGCCAGCAGTGAGTTTCGGGGGGGGACAGATACGCAGTATTTT CASSEFRGGTDTQYF
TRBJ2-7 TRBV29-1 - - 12 TGCAGCGTTGGAGACACCCTCTACGAGCAGTACTTC CSVGDTLYEQYF
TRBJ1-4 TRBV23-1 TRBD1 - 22 TGCGCCAGCAGTCAATCCACCCAGGGGGCGCTTCCCCGCTGTCTAACTAATGAAAAACTGTTTTTT CASSQSTQGALPRCLTNEKLFF
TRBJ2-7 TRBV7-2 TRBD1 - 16 TGTGCCAGCAGCTTAGCGTCCGGGACAGGACTCTACGAGCAGTACTTC CASSLASGTGLYEQYF
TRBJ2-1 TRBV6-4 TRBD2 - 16 TGTGCCAGCAGTGAGGTTGCGGGGGGGTTCGACAATGAGCAGTTCTTC CASSEVAGGFDNEQFF
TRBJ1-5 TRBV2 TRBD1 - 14 TGTGCCAGCAGGCCGGACAGGGGCAATCAGCCCCAGCATTTT CASRPDRGNQPQHF
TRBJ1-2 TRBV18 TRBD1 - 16 TGTGCCAGCTCACTACCAAACAGGGGGCGCTCCTTTGGCTACACCTTC CASSLPNRGRSFGYTF
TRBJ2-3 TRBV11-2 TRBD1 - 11 TGTGCCAGCCGACAGGGGGATACGCAGTATTTT CASRQGDTQYF
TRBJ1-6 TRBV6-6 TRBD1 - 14 TGTGCCAGCAGGGACAGGGGGTCGAATTCACCCCTCCACTTT CASRDRGSNSPLHF